This T cell receptor beta chain was sequenced for a study of OX40 agonist ivuxolimab in advanced cancers. Across the whole study: Enrollees could have had prior anti-PD-1, anti-PD-L1 or anti-CTLA-4 therapy, which 35% to 40% had received.

Study-wide results and limits: Low normalized T-cell clonal expansion was additionally recorded for some nonresponders. The study observed clonal expansion of CD4+ and CD8+ blood T cells by week 6 at 0.1 to 3.0 mg/kg.

Some clones are missing from TCRdb's copy, which holds only in-frame ones; the method was immunoSEQ multiplex PCR. The data contain roughly 60,000 clones, roughly 87% of them singletons. Germline loops: CDR1 SGHNT, CDR2 YENEEA. The V and J ends lost 5 bases and 0 bases respectively, with 10 bases between them. This CDR3 spans 14 amino acids. Samples were taken at baseline and on day 1 of cycles 4 and 7. Comments on this clone: Antigen unknown.

The chain carries TRBV11-3 and TRBJ1-1, with D tentatively TRBD1 (5 bases). Specimen: CD4+ or CD8+ T cells sorted from blood, collected in a trial of the OX40 agonist ivuxolimab. The receptor was isolated from an adult with an advanced solid tumor such as melanoma, head and neck, liver or kidney cancer. The CDR3 region has the DNA TGTGCCAGCAGCACCCGACAGATGAACACTGAAGCTTTCTTT. It translates to CASSTRQMNTEAFF.